Listed below are T cell receptor beta chains from one sample, sequenced in a study of beta chain features in type 1 diabetes. Profiled with immunoSEQ multiplex PCR; TCRdb holds only in-frame clones, not every one. Among hundreds of thousands of clones, about 29% were seen once, and the ten largest hold around 0.065%. The specimen was naive CD4+ T cells from blood. The source of these receptors is a man aged 18 to 29 in good health. CDR3s include the opening cysteine and the closing phenylalanine or tryptophan. D genes are given only for firm matches. A clone size is listed for some rows: how often the clone was seen (once, few, many), or a class if it is expanded.

d_call,clone_size,j_call,v_call,cdr3_aa,cdr3_nt
-,few,TRBJ2-6,TRBV14,CASRDSGANVLTF,TGTGCCAGCAGGGATTCGGGGGCCAACGTCCTGACTTTC
TRBD1,few,TRBJ2-7,TRBV13,CASSSTSGGRYEQYF,TGTGCCAGCAGTTCAACCTCAGGGGGTCGCTACGAGCAGTACTTC
-,-,TRBJ2-5,TRBV4-1,CASSPRQVQETQYF,TGCGCCAGCAGCCCGCGACAGGTACAAGAGACCCAGTACTTC
-,few,TRBJ1-2,TRBV9,CASSVMGSTNYGYTF,TGTGCCAGCAGCGTGATGGGGTCTACTAACTATGGCTACACCTTC
TRBD2,few,TRBJ2-5,TRBV9,CASSVDAGGWETQYF,TGTGCCAGCAGCGTAGACGCGGGAGGGTGGGAGACCCAGTACTTC
-,few,TRBJ2-3,TRBV18,CASSSGYSTDTQYF,TGTGCCAGCTCATCTGGGTACTCTACAGATACGCAGTATTTT
-,few,TRBJ2-5,TRBV7-2,CASSLTGTQETQYF,TGTGCCAGCAGCTTAACAGGGACTCAAGAGACCCAGTACTTC
-,-,TRBJ2-1,TRBV6-1,CASSGDGSSSYNEQFF,TGTGCCAGCAGTGGGGACGGGAGCAGCTCCTACAATGAGCAGTTCTTC
-,-,TRBJ1-2,TRBV27,CASSSVDGGGYGYTF,TGTGCCAGCAGTTCCGTCGACGGAGGGGGCTATGGCTACACCTTC
-,few,TRBJ2-1,TRBV11-1,CASSLEGNEQFF,TGTGCCAGCAGCTTAGAGGGCAATGAGCAGTTCTTC
-,-,TRBJ2-7,TRBV29-1,CSAANRGSYEQYF,TGCAGCGCCGCCAACAGAGGATCCTACGAGCAGTACTTC
-,-,TRBJ2-1,TRBV30,CAWSRHSTIGDEQFF,TGTGCCTGGAGTCGTCACTCGACCATTGGGGATGAGCAGTTCTTC
-,few,TRBJ1-4,TRBV7-9,CASSLSEKLFF,TGTGCCAGCAGCTTATCGGAAAAACTGTTTTTT
-,-,TRBJ1-5,TRBV7-2,CASSLDNQPQHF,TGTGCCAGCAGCTTAGACAATCAGCCCCAGCATTTT
TRBD2,-,TRBJ2-7,TRBV18,CASSPRLAGVHEQYF,TGTGCCAGCTCACCAAGGCTAGCGGGAGTTCACGAGCAGTACTTC
TRBD1,once,TRBJ2-7,TRBV5-1,CASSRGQLSYEQYF,TGCGCCAGCAGCCGGGGACAGCTGAGCTACGAGCAGTACTTC
-,-,TRBJ2-1,TRBV15,CATSSPPGSYNEQFF,TGTGCCACCAGCTCCCCTCCGGGCTCCTACAATGAGCAGTTCTTC
-,-,TRBJ2-3,TRBV5-4,CASSFIDTQYF,TGTGCCAGCAGCTTTATAGATACGCAGTATTTT
TRBD2,-,TRBJ2-1,TRBV7-2,CASSLSLAGAVVEQFF,TGTGCCAGCAGCTTATCGCTAGCGGGAGCTGTGGTTGAGCAGTTCTTC
TRBD1,-,TRBJ2-6,TRBV27,CASKGQGTSGANVLTF,TGTGCCAGCAAGGGACAGGGGACCTCTGGGGCCAACGTCCTGACTTTC
TRBD1,-,TRBJ2-1,TRBV29-1,CSVVGTGVYNEQFF,TGCAGCGTTGTTGGCACAGGGGTCTACAATGAGCAGTTCTTC
TRBD2,-,TRBJ2-1,TRBV10-3,CAISESSGKGEQFF,TGTGCCATCAGTGAGTCCAGCGGGAAGGGTGAGCAGTTCTTC
TRBD1,-,TRBJ2-7,TRBV5-1,CASSTSGTGAYEQYF,TGCGCCAGCAGCACGTCCGGGACAGGGGCCTACGAGCAGTACTTC
TRBD2,-,TRBJ2-7,TRBV27,CASSLLQGGYEQYF,TGTGCCAGCAGTCTCCTCCAGGGAGGGTACGAGCAGTACTTC
-,once,TRBJ1-5,TRBV5-6,CASSFGLYQPQHF,TGTGCCAGCAGCTTTGGGTTGTATCAGCCCCAGCATTTT
-,few,TRBJ2-1,TRBV5-5,CASSLLSGEQFF,TGTGCCAGCAGCTTGTTGAGCGGTGAGCAGTTCTTC
-,-,TRBJ2-1,TRBV23-1,CASSQSFRVGNEQFF,TGCGCCAGCAGTCAATCCTTCAGGGTTGGCAATGAGCAGTTCTTC
-,-,TRBJ1-5,TRBV28,CASSGARSNQPQHF,TGTGCCAGCAGTGGGGCCCGTAGCAATCAGCCCCAGCATTTT
-,-,TRBJ2-3,TRBV2,CASSEKGVWQSTDTQYF,TGTGCCAGCAGTGAAAAGGGGGTCTGGCAAAGCACAGATACGCAGTATTTT
TRBD1,-,TRBJ2-7,TRBV28,CASSKSTGGSYEQYF,TGTGCCAGCAGCAAGTCGACAGGGGGCTCCTACGAGCAGTACTTC
-,-,TRBJ2-2,TRBV7-2,CASSSQTGNTGELFF,TGTGCCAGCAGCTCGCAGACAGGGAACACCGGGGAGCTGTTTTTT
-,-,TRBJ2-3,TRBV7-9,CASRPGAGSGDTQYF,TGTGCCAGCAGACCAGGGGCGGGCTCTGGAGATACGCAGTATTTT
-,-,TRBJ2-3,TRBV18,CASSPPRDTQYF,TGTGCCAGCTCACCACCGAGAGATACGCAGTATTTT
-,-,TRBJ1-5,TRBV23-1,CASSRKGVNQPQHF,TGCGCCAGCAGTCGTAAGGGTGTCAATCAGCCCCAGCATTTT
-,-,TRBJ2-1,TRBV29-1,CSVDKEVHNEQFF,TGCAGCGTTGATAAGGAGGTCCACAATGAGCAGTTCTTC
TRBD2,few,TRBJ2-1,TRBV6-5,CASRGLAEANEQFF,TGTGCCAGCAGGGGACTAGCGGAGGCCAATGAGCAGTTCTTC
-,few,TRBJ2-7,TRBV5-1,CASSLGTGYEQYF,TGCGCCAGCAGCTTGGGAACCGGGTACGAGCAGTACTTC
-,once,TRBJ2-3,TRBV7-8,CASSLAGLSTDTQYF,TGTGCCAGCAGCTTAGCAGGGCTGAGCACAGATACGCAGTATTTT
-,few,TRBJ1-4,TRBV30,CAWSVVVNEKLFF,TGTGCCTGGAGTGTTGTTGTTAATGAAAAACTGTTTTTT
TRBD1,-,TRBJ1-5,TRBV7-2,CASSNRGNQPQHF,TGTGCCAGCAGCAACAGGGGTAACCAGCCCCAGCATTTT
TRBD1,few,TRBJ2-7,TRBV29-1,CSVGVKGQYYEQYF,TGCAGCGTTGGGGTTAAGGGACAGTACTACGAGCAGTACTTC
-,-,TRBJ1-4,TRBV5-1,CASTREPTNEKLFF,TGCGCCAGCACGAGGGAACCAACTAATGAAAAACTGTTTTTT
-,-,TRBJ2-3,TRBV7-2,CASSSRSAGTDTQYF,TGTGCCAGCAGCTCCAGGTCTGCGGGCACAGATACGCAGTATTTT
TRBD2,-,TRBJ2-7,TRBV29-1,CSAREGGRTYEQYF,TGCAGCGCGCGGGAGGGCGGCAGGACCTACGAGCAGTACTTC
-,-,TRBJ2-3,TRBV7-9,CASSLSTDTQYF,TGTGCCAGCAGCTTATCGACAGATACGCAGTATTTT
-,once,TRBJ1-2,TRBV7-2,CASSSLGTDANYGYTF,TGTGCCAGCAGCTCATTGGGCACAGACGCTAACTATGGCTACACCTTC
TRBD1,-,TRBJ2-3,TRBV5-1,CASSSRGLFTDTQYF,TGCGCCAGCAGCTCCAGGGGGCTGTTCACAGATACGCAGTATTTT
-,-,TRBJ2-1,TRBV7-9,CASSLVENNEQFF,TGTGCCAGCAGCTTAGTCGAAAACAATGAGCAGTTCTTC
TRBD1,-,TRBJ1-1,TRBV10-3,CAISESGQGRAEAFF,TGTGCCATCAGTGAGTCGGGACAGGGCAGGGCAGAAGCTTTCTTT
-,few,TRBJ2-7,TRBV27,CASSLGQPYFSYEQYF,TGTGCCAGCAGTTTAGGCCAGCCTTACTTCTCCTACGAGCAGTACTTC
TRBD2,-,TRBJ2-4,TRBV30,CAWNLAGGSLVAKNIQYF,TGTGCCTGGAACCTAGCGGGAGGGAGTCTGGTAGCCAAAAACATTCAGTACTTC
TRBD2,-,TRBJ2-3,TRBV9,CASGVASGTDTQYF,TGTGCCTCCGGCGTGGCTAGCGGGACAGATACGCAGTATTTT
-,-,TRBJ2-3,TRBV5-4,CASSGRTTGFSTDTQYF,TGTGCCAGCAGCGGAAGGACGACAGGATTTAGCACAGATACGCAGTATTTT
-,-,TRBJ2-3,TRBV14,CASSQNIRTDTQYF,TGTGCCAGCAGCCAGAATATACGGACAGATACGCAGTATTTT
TRBD1,once,TRBJ1-4,TRBV7-6,CASSLAGTATNEKLFF,TGTGCCAGCAGCTTGGCCGGGACAGCAACTAATGAAAAACTGTTTTTT
TRBD1,few,TRBJ1-6,TRBV30,CAWSDRGRNSPLHF,TGTGCCTGGAGTGACAGGGGGCGGAATTCACCCCTCCACTTT
-,few,TRBJ1-5,TRBV5-1,CASSVQEGQPQHF,TGCGCCAGCAGCGTCCAGGAGGGGCAGCCCCAGCATTTT
-,few,TRBJ2-5,TRBV4-1,CASSRPGARLETQYF,TGCGCCAGCAGCCGCCCGGGGGCCCGTCTGGAGACCCAGTACTTC
TRBD1,-,TRBJ2-7,TRBV7-2,CASSLPRQGARVYEQYF,TGTGCCAGCAGCTTACCCCGACAGGGGGCAAGGGTTTACGAGCAGTACTTC
-,-,TRBJ2-4,TRBV5-4,CASIYNSIQYF,TGTGCCAGCATCTATAATAGCATTCAGTACTTC